The rows below give T cell receptor beta chains drawn from one sample of a study of regulatory T cells in long-lasting Graves disease. TCRdb independently ran MiXCR on the multiplex PCR reads; one entry per CDR3 protein. The repertoire holds 500,000 or so distinct CDR3 sequences, around 15% seen once, with roughly an eighth in the top ten. These sequences were also reported in another study, on T cells in Graves' hyperthyroidism and ophthalmopathy.

Sequencing was performed on peripheral blood mononuclear cells (PBMCs), taken at new diagnosis, from a patient treated with antithyroid drugs. These receptors were obtained from a man aged 40-49 years with Graves disease. Both conserved end residues are part of each CDR3. D genes are given only for firm matches. Clone size is shown for a subset of rows, as once, few, many or a class of expanded clone.

TGTGCCAGCAGTTTTGACAGGGGTGTTGAAAAACTGTTTTTT CASSFDRGVEKLFF TRBJ1-4 NA TRBD1 TRBV27
TGTGCCAGCAGTTATGGGGCCTCCTACGAGCAGTACTTC CASSYGASYEQYF TRBJ2-7 many NA TRBV12-3/TRBV12-4
TGTGCCAGCAGTGTATTCAGCAGGGGACAAACTGAAGCTTTCTTT CASSVFSRGQTEAFF TRBJ1-1 many NA TRBV2
TGTGCTAGTGGTTTTCAACCCCTAACAGATACGCAGTATTTT CASGFQPLTDTQYF TRBJ2-3 NA NA TRBV12-5
TGTGCCAGCTGGGACCGAGCATTCACCGGGGAGCTGTTTTTT CASWDRAFTGELFF TRBJ2-2 many NA TRBV28
TGCGCCAGCAGCCAAGTGGCCCCCGGGGAGCTGTTTTTT CASSQVAPGELFF TRBJ2-2 NA NA TRBV4-1
TGCAGTGCTAAGGCAGGGGATAGCGTGTACGAGCAGTACTTC CSAKAGDSVYEQYF TRBJ2-7 many NA TRBV20-1
TGCGCCAGCAGCTTGGTACAGCGCAACTACAATGAGCAGTTCTTC CASSLVQRNYNEQFF TRBJ2-1 many NA TRBV5-1
TGTGCCAGCAGCCAATTCCTAGCGGGAGGCACCGGGGAGCTGTTTTTT CASSQFLAGGTGELFF TRBJ2-2 many TRBD2 TRBV3-1
TGTGCCAGCAGGGCTCGGGAGGGGTATGAAAAACTGTTTTTT CASRAREGYEKLFF TRBJ1-4 many NA TRBV2
TGTGCCATCAGACCGGGGACAGGGGGCAGAAATTCACCCCTCCACTTT CAIRPGTGGRNSPLHF TRBJ1-6 many TRBD1 TRBV10-3
TGCAGCGTTGACAAAGAGACCCAGTACTTC CSVDKETQYF TRBJ2-5 NA NA TRBV29-1
TGTGCCATCAGTGAGGGGCAGGGATCCGGAAACACCATATATTTT CAISEGQGSGNTIYF TRBJ1-3 NA NA TRBV10-3
TGTGCCAGCAGCTTAGCGACCGGGACAGGGGGTGAGACCCAGTACTTC CASSLATGTGGETQYF TRBJ2-5 many TRBD1 TRBV7-8
TGTGCCAGAATGACAGGGGGCTTTGGCTACACCTTC CARMTGGFGYTF TRBJ1-2 NA TRBD1 TRBV2
TGTGCCAGCAGTTTAGCAATGACAGGGAATCTTGAGACCCAGTACTTC CASSLAMTGNLETQYF TRBJ2-5 many TRBD1 TRBV12-3/TRBV12-4
TGTGCCAGCAGTTCCCGATCCGGGACAGGGTACTACGAGCAGTACTTC CASSSRSGTGYYEQYF TRBJ2-7 few TRBD1 TRBV28
TGTGCCAGCAAGGGTGTGGGACTAGGCTCCCTCAATGAGCAGTTCTTC CASKGVGLGSLNEQFF TRBJ2-1 many TRBD2 TRBV28
TGTGCCAGCAGCGTAGAGCCTAGCGGTGAGCAGTTCTTC CASSVEPSGEQFF TRBJ2-1 few TRBD2 TRBV9
TGTGCCACCAGTGATCCCGGCTTAAGCATTGGGGCCGGGGAGCTGTTTTTT CATSDPGLSIGAGELFF TRBJ2-2 NA NA TRBV24-1
TGTGCCAGCAGTTTCGGGAGGGCCCAAGTCGATGAGCAGTTCTTC CASSFGRAQVDEQFF TRBJ2-1 NA TRBD2 TRBV27
TGTGCCATCAGTGTAACGGGGGCTTTAACTGAAGCTTTCTTT CAISVTGALTEAFF TRBJ1-1 many NA TRBV10-3
TGTGCCAGCAGCGCAGGGGGCAGGGGGTATGAGCAGTTCTTC CASSAGGRGYEQFF TRBJ2-1 many TRBD1 TRBV7-3
TGTGCCACCAGTGACTCTTCGCCCCCGGGCCCCAAAGCCGACACAGATACGCAGTATTTT CATSDSSPPGPKADTDTQYF TRBJ2-3 many NA TRBV24-1
TGTGCCAGCTCACCACGGGGGGCAGACGGCTACACCTTC CASSPRGADGYTF TRBJ1-2 many NA TRBV18
TGTGCCAGCAGTAGGACTAGCGCCCCCTACGAGCAGTACTTC CASSRTSAPYEQYF TRBJ2-7 many TRBD2 TRBV28
TGTGCCAGCAGGGCAGGGACAACTAATGAAAAACTGTTTTTT CASRAGTTNEKLFF TRBJ1-4 NA NA TRBV2
TGTGCCAGCAGGTATGGGGGGACTGAAGCTTTCTTT CASRYGGTEAFF TRBJ1-1 once NA TRBV2
TGTGCTAGTGGTTTGGTACCTTGGGCGGAGCGAGGAACAGATACGCAGTATTTT CASGLVPWAERGTDTQYF TRBJ2-3 many NA TRBV12-5
TGTGCCAGCAGTTTCATCTCGGGGGTCGGGACCCAGTACTTC CASSFISGVGTQYF TRBJ2-5 many NA TRBV28
TGCAGTGCAGAAGCTCTTGGAGAAAAACTGTTTTTT CSAEALGEKLFF TRBJ1-4 NA NA TRBV20-1
TGTGCCAGTAGTAAACTAGCGGGGTCATACAATGAGCAGTTCTTC CASSKLAGSYNEQFF TRBJ2-1 NA TRBD2 TRBV19